The clone carrying this T cell receptor beta chain appeared a few times. The study ran its PCR with 60 Vbeta and 13 Jbeta primers. Produced via immunoSEQ multiplex PCR; TCRdb's table is partial and in-frame only. This sample yields fewer than 200,000 clones, of which about 9% are seen a single time; 1% to 1.5% belongs to the top ten. This entry comes from a study of cytomegalovirus exposure and HLA in healthy donors. The source is a woman aged 25 to 45 in good health and CMV-seropositive. The sequencing input was PBMCs.

The CDR3 loop reads CASNPGGRLAQETQYF. The CDR3 DNA sequence: TGTGCCAGTAATCCTGGGGGGAGACTAGCTCAAGAGACCCAGTACTTC. The genes are TRBV19 and TRBJ2-5; 7 bases match TRBD2. Per the germline V gene, CDR1 is LNHDA and CDR2 is SQIVND (reference sequence). The CDR3 is 16 amino acids. V dropped 7 bases and J dropped 2; count of bases not matched to a gene: 13. The whole variable domain, filled in from reference TRBV19 and TRBJ2-5, reads DGGITQSPKYLFRKEGQNVTLSCEQNLNHDAMYWYRQDPGQGLRLIYYSQIVNDFQKGDIAEGYSVSREKKESFPLTVTSAQKNPTAFYLCASNPGGRLAQETQYFGPGTRLLVL.